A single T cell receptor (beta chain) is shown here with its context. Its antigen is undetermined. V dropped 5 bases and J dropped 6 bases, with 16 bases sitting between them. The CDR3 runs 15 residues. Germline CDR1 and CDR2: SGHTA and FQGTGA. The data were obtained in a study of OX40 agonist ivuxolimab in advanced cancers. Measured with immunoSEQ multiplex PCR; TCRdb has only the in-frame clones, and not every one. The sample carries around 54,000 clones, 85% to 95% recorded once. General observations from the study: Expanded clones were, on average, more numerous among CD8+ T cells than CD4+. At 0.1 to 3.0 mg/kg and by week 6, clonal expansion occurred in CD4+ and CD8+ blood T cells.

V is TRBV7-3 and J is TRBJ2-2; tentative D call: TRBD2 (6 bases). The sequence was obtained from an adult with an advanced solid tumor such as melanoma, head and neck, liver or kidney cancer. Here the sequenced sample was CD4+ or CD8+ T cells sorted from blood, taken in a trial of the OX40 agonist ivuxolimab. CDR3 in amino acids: CASSPERAVAGELFF. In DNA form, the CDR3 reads TGTGCCAGCAGCCCCGAGCGGGCGGTGGCCGGGGAGCTGTTTTTT.